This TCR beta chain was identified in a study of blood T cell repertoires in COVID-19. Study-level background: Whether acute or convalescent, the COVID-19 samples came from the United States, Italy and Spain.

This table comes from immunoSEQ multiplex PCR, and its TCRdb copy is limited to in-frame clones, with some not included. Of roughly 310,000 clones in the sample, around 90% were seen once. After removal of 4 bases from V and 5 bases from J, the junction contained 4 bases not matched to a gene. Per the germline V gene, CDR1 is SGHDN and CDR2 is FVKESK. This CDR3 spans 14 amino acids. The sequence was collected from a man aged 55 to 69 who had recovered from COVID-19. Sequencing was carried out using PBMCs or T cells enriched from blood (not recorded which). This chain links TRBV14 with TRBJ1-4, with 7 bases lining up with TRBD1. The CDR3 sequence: CASSPRTGNEKLFF. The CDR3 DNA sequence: TGTGCCAGCAGCCCTCGGACAGGAAATGAAAAACTGTTTTTT.